These T cell receptor beta chains were read from a single sample in a study of Ad26.COV2.S vaccination and SARS-CoV-2 variants. Sequenced by immunoSEQ multiplex PCR; TCRdb stores in-frame clones only, minus some. The table includes about 460,000 clones, about 88% detected once. The material sequenced was peripheral blood, taken in a trial of Ad26.COV2.S vaccine versus placebo. All receptors come from a person between 18 and 65 years old who received the Ad26.COV2.S COVID-19 vaccine or a placebo. Both conserved end residues are part of each CDR3. D genes are given only for firm matches. A clone size is listed for some rows: how often the clone was seen (once, few, many), or a class if it is expanded.

v_call,j_call,clone_size,d_call,cdr3_aa,cdr3_nt
TRBV6-2/TRBV6-3,TRBJ2-3,.,.,CASSWGGTDTQYF,TGTGCCAGCAGTTGGGGGGGCACAGATACGCAGTATTTT
TRBV18,TRBJ2-7,.,TRBD1,CASSQKPDRGKEQYF,TGTGCCAGCTCACAAAAACCGGACAGGGGGAAAGAGCAGTACTTC
TRBV5-1,TRBJ2-7,.,.,CASSLTLISEQYF,TGCGCCAGCTCCCTCACCCTTATATCCGAGCAGTACTTC
TRBV6-4,TRBJ1-2,.,TRBD1,CASSRDSKGGLFGNYGYTF,TGTGCCAGCAGTAGGGACAGCAAGGGGGGTTTGTTCGGTAACTATGGCTACACCTTC
TRBV4-1,TRBJ1-5,.,TRBD1,CASSTDREQPQHF,TGCGCCAGCAGCACCGACAGGGAACAGCCCCAGCATTTT
TRBV6-2/TRBV6-3,TRBJ2-3,few,TRBD2,CASSYDTSGQNTDTQYF,TGTGCCAGCAGTTACGATACTAGCGGTCAAAACACAGATACGCAGTATTTT
TRBV18,TRBJ1-1,.,.,CASRLGITEAFF,TGTGCCAGCCGACTGGGGATCACTGAAGCTTTCTTT
TRBV4-2,TRBJ2-7,.,TRBD1,CASSHGTGSYEQYF,TGTGCCAGCAGCCACGGGACAGGGAGCTACGAGCAGTACTTC
TRBV6-2/TRBV6-3,TRBJ1-2,.,.,CASSYSRTPNYGYTF,TGTGCCAGCAGTTACTCCCGGACGCCAAACTATGGCTACACCTTC
TRBV12-3/TRBV12-4,TRBJ2-7,few,.,CASRGSYEQYF,TGTGCCAGCAGGGGGTCCTACGAGCAGTACTTC
TRBV27,TRBJ2-1,.,TRBD2,CASSLFLAGVRIEQFF,TGTGCCAGCAGTTTATTCCTAGCGGGAGTTCGTATTGAGCAGTTCTTC
TRBV6-5,TRBJ2-1,.,.,CASRSGTDNNEQFF,TGTGCCAGCAGGTCCGGGACCGATAACAATGAGCAGTTCTTC
TRBV6-6,TRBJ2-7,.,TRBD1,CASSRDRSYEQYF,TGTGCCAGCAGCCGGGACAGATCCTACGAGCAGTACTTC
TRBV15,TRBJ2-1,once,.,CATSSRGPYNEQFF,TGTGCCACCAGCAGTAGAGGCCCCTACAATGAGCAGTTCTTC
TRBV11-2,TRBJ2-1,.,.,CASSLFFLSAGSEQFF,TGTGCCAGCAGCTTGTTTTTCTTGTCGGCGGGATCTGAGCAGTTCTTC
TRBV23-1,TRBJ2-1,.,TRBD1,CASSQSRGPPVYPNNEQFF,TGCGCCAGCAGTCAATCAAGGGGGCCACCGGTATATCCTAACAATGAGCAGTTCTTC
TRBV24-1,TRBJ2-5,.,TRBD2,CATSDPGPGGWGTQYF,TGTGCCACCAGTGACCCCGGGCCCGGGGGGTGGGGGACCCAGTACTTC
TRBV5-4,TRBJ1-6,.,.,CASSWPGTSPLHF,TGTGCCAGCAGCTGGCCTGGGACTTCACCCCTCCACTTT
TRBV3-1/TRBV3-2,TRBJ2-7,.,.,CASSQTRYEQYF,TGTGCCAGCAGCCAGACGAGGTACGAGCAGTACTTC
TRBV19,TRBJ1-1,few,.,CASSPGGTEAFF,TGTGCCAGTAGTCCCGGTGGCACTGAAGCTTTCTTT
TRBV11-3,TRBJ1-6,.,.,CASSLDSASPLHF,TGTGCCAGCAGCTTGGACTCCGCCTCACCCCTCCACTTT
TRBV14,TRBJ2-3,.,TRBD2,CASSQEGQLAGSTDTQYF,TGTGCCAGCAGCCAAGAAGGGCAACTAGCGGGGAGCACAGATACGCAGTATTTT
TRBV7-3,TRBJ2-6,.,.,CASSSGNSGANVLTF,TGTGCCAGCAGCTCAGGAAACTCTGGGGCCAACGTCCTGACTTTC
TRBV19,TRBJ2-7,.,.,CASSTPRTDRYEQYF,TGTGCCAGTAGTACGCCACGGACAGACCGCTACGAGCAGTACTTC
TRBV7-9,TRBJ2-2,.,TRBD1,CASSLVPGGNTGELFF,TGTGCCAGCAGCTTAGTCCCAGGGGGGAACACCGGGGAGCTGTTTTTT
TRBV7-8,TRBJ2-2,.,TRBD1,CASSLARQGSGGELFF,TGTGCCAGCAGCTTAGCCAGACAGGGTTCTGGCGGGGAGCTGTTTTTT
TRBV28,TRBJ1-1,.,.,CASSLSGAFEAFF,TGTGCCAGCAGTTTATCTGGGGCATTCGAAGCTTTCTTT
TRBV27,TRBJ2-7,.,TRBD2,CASSPQLAGGFNEQYF,TGTGCCAGCAGTCCTCAACTAGCGGGAGGTTTTAACGAGCAGTACTTC
TRBV28,TRBJ2-1,.,.,CASSGDYNEQFF,TGTGCCAGCAGCGGGGACTACAATGAGCAGTTCTTC
TRBV6-5,TRBJ2-3,.,.,CASSYSVVDTQYF,TGTGCCAGCAGTTACTCGGTTGTAGATACGCAGTATTTT
TRBV18,TRBJ1-1,.,.,CASSPQGTGSTEAFF,TGTGCCAGCTCACCACAAGGGACCGGGAGCACTGAAGCTTTCTTT
TRBV5-1,TRBJ2-5,.,.,CASSFEGLSVYF,TGCGCCAGCAGCTTCGAGGGGCTCTCAGTGTACTTC
TRBV2,TRBJ1-2,.,.,CASSEGLGNYGYTF,TGTGCCAGCAGTGAAGGGTTGGGAAACTATGGCTACACCTTC
TRBV19,TRBJ2-1,.,.,CASSARWGDPLFF,TGTGCCAGTAGTGCCCGGTGGGGGGACCCCCTATTCTTC
TRBV15,TRBJ2-7,.,.,CATSRDLASYEQYF,TGTGCCACCAGCAGAGATCTGGCATCCTACGAGCAGTACTTC
TRBV24-1,TRBJ2-1,once,.,CATSDSSGRPSYNEQFF,TGTGCCACCAGTGATTCCTCGGGACGCCCCTCCTACAATGAGCAGTTCTTC
TRBV7-2,TRBJ1-4,once,.,CASSLGRAGEKLFF,TGTGCCAGCAGCTTGGGCAGGGCGGGTGAAAAACTGTTTTTT
TRBV7-2,TRBJ1-6,.,TRBD1,CATARDRANNSPLHF,TGTGCCACCGCACGAGACAGGGCCAATAATTCACCCCTCCACTTT
TRBV28,TRBJ1-3,.,.,CASSLVTVGNTIYF,TGTGCCAGCAGTTTAGTAACAGTTGGAAACACCATATATTTT
TRBV5-8,TRBJ1-3,.,.,CASSFIVGSGNTIYF,TGTGCCAGCAGCTTTATCGTCGGCTCTGGAAACACCATATATTTT
TRBV29-1,TRBJ1-2,.,.,CSVEDPPLAGDYGYTF,TGCAGCGTTGAAGATCCACCCCTGGCAGGGGATTATGGCTACACCTTC
TRBV11-2,TRBJ2-7,.,.,CASSLVPGRRVYEQYF,TGTGCCAGCAGCTTAGTCCCCGGGAGAAGGGTCTACGAGCAGTACTTC
TRBV5-1,TRBJ1-2,once,.,CASSFDRNYGYTF,TGCGCCAGCAGCTTCGACAGAAACTATGGCTACACCTTC
TRBV6-1,TRBJ1-2,.,.,CASSEEKLLGYTF,TGTGCCAGCAGTGAAGAAAAGCTTTTGGGCTACACCTTC
TRBV7-8,TRBJ1-2,.,.,CASSLAGGRYGYTF,TGTGCCAGCAGCTTAGCAGGGGGGAGGTATGGCTACACCTTC
TRBV5-4,TRBJ2-6,.,.,CASGASGANVLTF,TGTGCCAGCGGTGCCTCTGGGGCCAACGTCCTGACTTTC
TRBV5-1,TRBJ2-2,once,.,CASTPRGSGLPGELFF,TGCGCCAGCACCCCCCGGGGTAGCGGCCTGCCCGGGGAGCTGTTTTTT
TRBV6-1,TRBJ2-7,.,.,CASSEEPDYEQYF,TGTGCCAGCAGTGAAGAGCCGGATTACGAGCAGTACTTC